This T cell receptor beta chain originates from a study of T cells in Graves' hyperthyroidism and ophthalmopathy (dated by TCRdb to between 2018 and 2021). Background on the whole study: TCR V-J signatures able to tell the groups apart were searched for in a discovery cohort of 90 to 100 patients, of whom under 45 had Graves' ophthalmopathy and 55 to 60 had stable Graves' hyperthyroidism. TCR Vbeta CDR3 sequencing of 120 to 150 peripheral blood samples (fewer than 45 ophthalmopathy, 75 hyperthyroidism and approximately 17 progressor patients) is reported in the paper. In addition, the study compared T-cell repertoires in thyroid tissue and in blood from roughly six Graves' hyperthyroidism patients. Prospective prediction of ophthalmopathy was tested in an independent validation cohort consisting of about 20 hyperthyroidism patients and more than 15 patients who later progressed to ophthalmopathy. The approximately 98 discovery patients were randomly divided into training and test sets at a 7:3 ratio. After blood sampling, hyperthyroidism patients were treated with methimazole at a starting dose of 30 mg daily, and ophthalmopathy patients were treated with high-dose intravenous methylprednisolone. Here is what the overall study found, with its caveats: Ophthalmopathy was separated from stable hyperthyroidism by a 13 V-J signature model, with 87.88% sensitivity and approximately 81% specificity obtained in cross-validation and 80%/75% obtained in testing. Most expanded thyroid clonotypes (frequency above 0.001) were also detected in blood, suggesting blood repertoires may reflect thyroid immune responses. In validation, progression to ophthalmopathy was predicted by the model with 70.59% sensitivity and 72% to 85% specificity, a median of 6.5 months before onset. Sample size was not statistically predetermined, and blinding of investigators to group allocation was not performed.

Stable Graves' hyperthyroidism was defined as no progression to ophthalmopathy during 18 months of follow-up. Hyperthyroidism patients were newly diagnosed, had a disease duration of under 2 months, and were aged 18 to 65 years. Any patient with an uncontrolled infection, another autoimmune disease, pregnancy or lactation was excluded. Clinical symptoms, serum thyroxine and TRAb, thyroid ultrasound, and orbital computed tomography formed the basis for the diagnoses. Total RNA was extracted using Trizol reagent, and RNA quality was assessed on an Agilent 2100 Bioanalyzer. The TCR beta CDR3 regions were amplified from the RNA transcripts. A first-round RT-PCR of the TCR CDR3 used the HTBI primer set with the Qiagen OneStep RT-PCR kit. Libraries were constructed in a second round of multiplex PCR, after which size selection and purification were performed. Paired-end sequencing of the libraries was performed with 100 bp reads on an Illumina HiSeq2000. The study's processing was this. SOAPnuke was used to process the raw data, removing reads that contained adapters or uncalled bases, had a mean Phred below 15, or lacked an exact match to the constant primer or identifier. High-quality paired reads were merged using COPE v1.2.5, and each unique nucleotide sequence was defined as a clonotype. Clonotypes were aligned to IMGT TRBV, TRBD and TRBJ reference segments using MiTCR v1.1. The analysis included only V-J combinations with a frequency above 0.0001, which together covered more than 99% of the repertoires. The TCS score was defined as the ratio of F50 (clonal expansion) to E x V (chaos), calculated using BLOSUM62-based TCRdist between CDR3 peptides within each V-J. Welch's t-statistics and random forest reduced just over 500 V-J features to 13, which were used in a naive Bayes classifier (R e1071). TCRdb took the public reads, trimmed them with fastp at Q25, ran MiXCR for clone calling and kept in-frame beta chains. Here each entry gathers all rows of one CDR3 protein and keeps the most common genes and DNA. These V and J calls derive from TCRdb rather than the authors' analysis. The sample profile shows about 540,000 distinct CDR3 sequences; around 42% of them were found once. 6.5% to 9% of the sample is in the top ten clones.

This clonotype was found many times. Its antigen is not yet known. No base quality information exists; no much larger clone differs at one position. V is shortened by 3 bases, J by 7 bases, and the region joining them spans 3 bases. The germline V gene (reference sequence) specifies SEHNR as CDR1 and FQNEAQ as CDR2. The CDR3 covers 11 residues, taking in both the cysteine and the phenylalanine. Here the CDR3 DNA is all that survives: 33 bases in frame from base 1. Here the chain combines TRBV7-9 and TRBJ2-2; no D segment can be confidently identified. Sequencing was done on a sample of peripheral blood or thyroid tissue (not recorded which). The receptor comes from a woman aged 18 to 35 with Graves' hyperthyroidism. Donor details come from another sample of the same person, matched by shared clones. The CDR3 protein is CASSFDGELFF. In nucleotides, the sequence is TGTGCCAGCAGCTTCGACGGGGAGCTGTTTTTT. Where the CDR3 stops, the reference TRBV7-9 and TRBJ2-2 genes take over; the full variable domain is DTGVSQNPRHKITKRGQNVTFRCDPISEHNRLYWYRQTLGQGPEFLTYFQNEAQLEKSRLLSDRFSAERPKGSFSTLEIQRTEQGDSAMYLCASSFDGELFFGEGSRLTVL.